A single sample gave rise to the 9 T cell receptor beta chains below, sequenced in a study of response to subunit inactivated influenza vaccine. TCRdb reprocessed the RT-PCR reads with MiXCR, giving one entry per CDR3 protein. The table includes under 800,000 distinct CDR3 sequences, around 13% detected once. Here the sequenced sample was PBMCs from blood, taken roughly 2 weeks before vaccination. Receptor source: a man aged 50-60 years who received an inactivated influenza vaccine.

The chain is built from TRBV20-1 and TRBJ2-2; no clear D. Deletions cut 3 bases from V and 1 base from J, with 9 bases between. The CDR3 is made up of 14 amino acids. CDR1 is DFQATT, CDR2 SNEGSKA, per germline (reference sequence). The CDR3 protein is CSASEGLNTGELFF. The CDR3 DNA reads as TGCAGTGCTAGTGAAGGATTGAACACCGGGGAGCTGTTTTTT.

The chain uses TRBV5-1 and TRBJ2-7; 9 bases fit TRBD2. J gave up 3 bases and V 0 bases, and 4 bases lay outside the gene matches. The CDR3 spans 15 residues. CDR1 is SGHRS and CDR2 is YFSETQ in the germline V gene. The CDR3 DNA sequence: TGCGCCAGCAGCTTGGGTAGCGGGAGAATCTACGAGCAGTACTTC. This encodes CASSLGSGRIYEQYF.

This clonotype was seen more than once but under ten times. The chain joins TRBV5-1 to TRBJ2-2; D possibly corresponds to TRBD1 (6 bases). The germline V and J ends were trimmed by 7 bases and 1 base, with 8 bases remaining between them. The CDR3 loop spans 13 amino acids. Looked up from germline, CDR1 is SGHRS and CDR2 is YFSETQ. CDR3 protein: CASGGQNTGELFF. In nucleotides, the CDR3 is TGCGCCAGCGGGGGACAGAACACCGGGGAGCTGTTTTTT.

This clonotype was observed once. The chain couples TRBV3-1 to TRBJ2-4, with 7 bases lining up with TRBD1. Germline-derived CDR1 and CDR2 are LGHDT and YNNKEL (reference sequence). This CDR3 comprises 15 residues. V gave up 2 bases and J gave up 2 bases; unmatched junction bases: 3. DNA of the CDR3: TGTGCCAGCAGCCAAAGGACAGGAACCAAAAACATTCAGTACTTC. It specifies CASSQRTGTKNIQYF.

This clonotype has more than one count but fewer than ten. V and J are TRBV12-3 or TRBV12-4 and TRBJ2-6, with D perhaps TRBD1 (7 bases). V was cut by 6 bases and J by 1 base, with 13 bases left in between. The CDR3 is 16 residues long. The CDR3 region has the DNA TGTGCCAGCAGCAGGGGGGTTATATCTGGGGCCAACGTCCTGACTTTC. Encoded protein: CASSRGVISGANVLTF.

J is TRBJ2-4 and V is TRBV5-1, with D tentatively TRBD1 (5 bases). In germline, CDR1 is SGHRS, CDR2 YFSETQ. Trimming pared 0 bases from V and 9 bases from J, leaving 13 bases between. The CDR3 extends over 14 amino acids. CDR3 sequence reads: CASSLEQVTGIQYF. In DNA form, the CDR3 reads TGCGCCAGCAGCTTGGAGCAGGTCACAGGCATTCAGTACTTC.

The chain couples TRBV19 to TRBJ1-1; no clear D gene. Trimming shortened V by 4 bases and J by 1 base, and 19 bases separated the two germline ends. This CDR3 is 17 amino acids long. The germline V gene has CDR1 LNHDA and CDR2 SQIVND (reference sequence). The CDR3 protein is CASSTQPGRKWNTEAFF. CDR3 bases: TGTGCCAGTAGTACGCAACCCGGACGGAAGTGGAACACTGAAGCTTTCTTT.

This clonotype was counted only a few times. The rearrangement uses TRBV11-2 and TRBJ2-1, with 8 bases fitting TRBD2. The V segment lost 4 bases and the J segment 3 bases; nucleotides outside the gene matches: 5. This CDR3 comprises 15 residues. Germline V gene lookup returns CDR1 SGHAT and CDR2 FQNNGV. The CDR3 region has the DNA TGTGCCAGCAGCTCCAGCGGGGGTTTCTACAATGAGCAGTTCTTC. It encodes CASSSSGGFYNEQFF.

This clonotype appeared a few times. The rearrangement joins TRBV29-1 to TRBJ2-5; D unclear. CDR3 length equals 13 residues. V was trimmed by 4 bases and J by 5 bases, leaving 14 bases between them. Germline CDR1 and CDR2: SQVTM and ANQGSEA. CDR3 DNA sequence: TGCAGCGTTGTCGTGTTCCCGCGGGAGACCCAGTACTTC. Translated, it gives CSVVVFPRETQYF.